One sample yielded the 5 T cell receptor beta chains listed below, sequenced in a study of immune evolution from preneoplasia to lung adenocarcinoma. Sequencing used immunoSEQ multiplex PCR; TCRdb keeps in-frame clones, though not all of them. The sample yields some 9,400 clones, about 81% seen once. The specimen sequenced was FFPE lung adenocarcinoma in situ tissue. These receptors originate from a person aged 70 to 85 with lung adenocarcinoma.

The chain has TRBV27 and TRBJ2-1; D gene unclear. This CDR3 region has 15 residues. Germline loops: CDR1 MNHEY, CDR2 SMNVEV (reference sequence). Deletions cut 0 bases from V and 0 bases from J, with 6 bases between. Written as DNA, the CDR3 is TGTGCCAGCAGTTTATCGTACAGCTCCTACAATGAGCAGTTCTTC. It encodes CASSLSYSSYNEQFF.

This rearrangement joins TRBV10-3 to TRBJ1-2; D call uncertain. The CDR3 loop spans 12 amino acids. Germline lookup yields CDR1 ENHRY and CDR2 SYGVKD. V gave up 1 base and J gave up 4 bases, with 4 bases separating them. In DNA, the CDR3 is TGTGCCATCAGTGAGTACAGCTATGGCTACACCTTC. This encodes CAISEYSYGYTF.

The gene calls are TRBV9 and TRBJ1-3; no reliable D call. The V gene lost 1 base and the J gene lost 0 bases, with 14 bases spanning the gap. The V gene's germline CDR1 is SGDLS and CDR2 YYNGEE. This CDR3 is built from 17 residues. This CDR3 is CASSVTPGGISGNTIYF. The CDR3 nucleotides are TGTGCCAGCAGCGTAACCCCCGGCGGTATCTCTGGAAACACCATATATTTT.

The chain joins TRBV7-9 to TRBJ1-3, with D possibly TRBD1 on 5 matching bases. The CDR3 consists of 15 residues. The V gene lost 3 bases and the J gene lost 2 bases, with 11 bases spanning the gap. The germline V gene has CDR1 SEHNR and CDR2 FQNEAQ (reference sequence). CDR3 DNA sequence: TGTGCCAGCAGCTTTTCAGGGACGGCTGGAAACACCATATATTTT. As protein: CASSFSGTAGNTIYF.

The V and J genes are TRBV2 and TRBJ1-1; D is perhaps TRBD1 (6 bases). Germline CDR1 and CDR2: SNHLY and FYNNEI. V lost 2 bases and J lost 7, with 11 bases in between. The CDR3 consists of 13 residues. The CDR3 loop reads CASSERGTGEAFF. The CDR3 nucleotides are TGTGCCAGCAGTGAAAGGGGGACGGGTGAAGCTTTCTTT. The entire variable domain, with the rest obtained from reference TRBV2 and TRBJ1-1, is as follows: EPEVTQTPSHQVTQMGQEVILRCVPISNHLYFYWYRQILGQKVEFLVSFYNNEISEKSEIFDDQFSVERPDGSNFTLKIRSTKLEDSAMYFCASSERGTGEAFFGQGTRLTVV.